Listed below are T cell receptor beta chains from one sample, sequenced in a study of post-analysis software for immune sequencing data. Each CDR3 protein gets one entry after TCRdb re-called the PCR reads with MiXCR. The sample yields 750,000 to 900,000 distinct CDR3 sequences, roughly 50% seen once. Sequenced material: blood. Receptors originate from a girl aged 10 to 17 with multiple sclerosis. Each CDR3 is given with its conserved first and last residue. A D gene is named only where the DNA matches it firmly. Some rows have no size entry. The others give once, few or many, or a class for an expanded clone.

D gene: TRBD1; clone size: -; V gene: TRBV15; J gene: TRBJ2-7; CDR3 protein: CATSREDRVDYEQYF; CDR3 DNA: TGTGCCACCAGCAGAGAAGACAGGGTGGATTACGAGCAGTACTTC
D gene: -; clone size: -; V gene: TRBV11-3; J gene: TRBJ1-1; CDR3 protein: CASSLTGKNTEAFF; CDR3 DNA: TGTGCCAGCAGCTTAACAGGGAAGAACACTGAAGCTTTCTTT
D gene: TRBD2; clone size: once; V gene: TRBV24-1; J gene: TRBJ2-1; CDR3 protein: CATSDYTSGRANEQFF; CDR3 DNA: TGTGCCACCAGTGACTACACTAGCGGGAGGGCAAATGAGCAGTTCTTC
D gene: -; clone size: -; V gene: TRBV4-2; J gene: TRBJ1-1; CDR3 protein: CASSQEGQGISEAFF; CDR3 DNA: TGTGCCAGCAGCCAAGAGGGGCAGGGGATCTCTGAAGCTTTCTTT
D gene: -; clone size: -; V gene: TRBV12-3/TRBV12-4; J gene: TRBJ2-1; CDR3 protein: CASSWWRGNEQFF; CDR3 DNA: TGTGCCAGCAGCTGGTGGAGGGGCAATGAGCAGTTCTTC
D gene: -; clone size: -; V gene: TRBV28; J gene: TRBJ2-7; CDR3 protein: CASSGGQGTYEQYF; CDR3 DNA: TGTGCCAGCAGTGGGGGGCAGGGGACCTACGAGCAGTACTTC
D gene: -; clone size: -; V gene: TRBV20-1; J gene: TRBJ2-7; CDR3 protein: CMPVRTDTYEQYF; CDR3 DNA: TGCATGCCGGTTCGGACAGATACTTACGAGCAGTACTTC
D gene: -; clone size: few; V gene: TRBV7-3; J gene: TRBJ1-2; CDR3 protein: CASSLTLGGGYTF; CDR3 DNA: TGTGCCAGCAGCTTAACTTTGGGTGGTGGCTACACCTTC
D gene: -; clone size: -; V gene: TRBV15; J gene: TRBJ2-1; CDR3 protein: CATSRDLGAGGHNEQFF; CDR3 DNA: TGTGCCACCAGCAGAGATTTAGGAGCGGGCGGGCACAATGAGCAGTTCTTC
D gene: -; clone size: -; V gene: TRBV9; J gene: TRBJ1-2; CDR3 protein: CASSPLGSGYTF; CDR3 DNA: TGTGCCAGCAGCCCCTTGGGATCTGGCTACACCTTC
D gene: -; clone size: few; V gene: TRBV6-5; J gene: TRBJ2-7; CDR3 protein: CASPELTTSPYEQYF; CDR3 DNA: TGTGCCAGCCCCGAGTTGACTACCTCGCCCTACGAGCAGTACTTC
D gene: TRBD1; clone size: -; V gene: TRBV7-8; J gene: TRBJ2-3; CDR3 protein: CASSPTGGWTDTQYF; CDR3 DNA: TGTGCCAGCAGCCCTACAGGGGGCTGGACAGATACGCAGTATTTT
D gene: -; clone size: -; V gene: TRBV20-1; J gene: TRBJ2-6; CDR3 protein: CSAWGRQGLSGANVLTF; CDR3 DNA: TGCAGTGCCTGGGGAAGGCAGGGGCTCTCTGGGGCCAACGTCCTGACTTTC
D gene: TRBD1; clone size: -; V gene: TRBV6-6; J gene: TRBJ1-1; CDR3 protein: CASSYPGQGERAFF; CDR3 DNA: TGTGCCAGCAGTTACCCTGGACAGGGCGAGAGAGCTTTCTTT
D gene: TRBD1; clone size: -; V gene: TRBV12-3/TRBV12-4; J gene: TRBJ1-1; CDR3 protein: CASSRTGGANTEAFF; CDR3 DNA: TGTGCCAGCAGCCGGACAGGGGGGGCGAACACTGAAGCTTTCTTT
D gene: -; clone size: -; V gene: TRBV5-1; J gene: TRBJ2-5; CDR3 protein: CASSTSTGTSAGTQYF; CDR3 DNA: TGCGCCAGCAGCACTTCAACCGGGACATCCGCGGGGACCCAGTACTTC
D gene: TRBD1; clone size: -; V gene: TRBV12-3/TRBV12-4; J gene: TRBJ1-2; CDR3 protein: CASSSGDRGSPNYGYTF; CDR3 DNA: TGTGCCAGCAGTTCTGGGGACAGGGGCTCGCCCAACTATGGCTACACCTTC
D gene: -; clone size: few; V gene: TRBV15; J gene: TRBJ2-6; CDR3 protein: CATSRGDESGSGANVLTF; CDR3 DNA: TGTGCCACCAGCAGAGGTGACGAGAGCGGTTCTGGGGCCAACGTCCTGACTTTC